These 19 T cell receptor beta chains share one sample of origin, sequenced in a study of T cell responses to AZD1222 COVID-19 vaccine (dated by TCRdb to the early 2020s). The sample's time point label is to be understood as: baseline before first vaccination. The library came from the immunoSEQ multiplex PCR assay. What TCRdb holds here is the immuneACCESS table cut down to in-frame rearrangements. Part of the clones is not present; checked against another copy, under half of the missing clones reflect an unresolved V gene, and the others are unexplained. Within this sample are 150,000 to 200,000 clones, with roughly 93% of them counted one time only. Of the sample, roughly 9.8% falls within the top ten clones. Sample: peripheral blood, taken on day 0 of AZD1222 vaccination. Every receptor here comes from an adult in good health.

This chain links TRBV25-1 with TRBJ1-6; 10 positions match TRBD1. The CDR3 extends over 15 amino acids. V lost 3 bases and J lost 7; bases outside the gene matches: 3. Germline V gives CDR1 MGHDK, CDR2 SYGVNS. CDR3: CASSDPGQGNSPLHF. DNA of the CDR3: TGTGCCAGCAGTGATCCGGGACAGGGGAATTCACCCCTCCACTTT.

V and J are TRBV2 and TRBJ1-2; maybe TRBD1 (5 bases). The CDR3 spans 14 residues. Trimming removed 3 bases from V and 5 bases from J, with 13 bases in between. The germline CDR1 and CDR2 sequences are SNHLY and FYNNEI. CDR3 sequence reads: CASSDRVGRYGYTF. CDR3 DNA sequence: TGTGCCAGCAGTGACAGGGTCGGGCGGTATGGCTACACCTTC. The full variable domain, with the rest looked up from reference TRBV2 and TRBJ1-2, is EPEVTQTPSHQVTQMGQEVILRCVPISNHLYFYWYRQILGQKVEFLVSFYNNEISEKSEIFDDQFSVERPDGSNFTLKIRSTKLEDSAMYFCASSDRVGRYGYTFGSGTRLTVV.

This clone appeared a few times. The rearrangement links TRBV5-1 to TRBJ2-1, with TRBD2 identical over 10 bases. CDR1 is SGHRS, CDR2 YFSETQ, per germline. V was pared by 7 bases and J by 8 bases, with 12 bases of the junction left unmatched. The CDR3 spans 15 residues. This CDR3 is CASGLAGVRGDEQFF. The CDR3 bases are TGCGCCAGCGGCCTAGCGGGAGTGAGAGGGGATGAGCAGTTCTTC. The complete variable domain, with remaining parts taken from reference TRBV5-1 and TRBJ2-1, reads KAGVTQTPRYLIKTRGQQVTLSCSPISGHRSVSWYQQTPGQGLQFLFEYFSETQRNKGNFPGRFSGRQFSNSRSEMNVSTLELGDSALYLCASGLAGVRGDEQFFGPGTRLTVL.

The chain recombines TRBV30 with TRBJ1-1; tentative D call: TRBD1 (5 bases). V lost 5 bases and J 1 base, leaving 11 bases between the germline ends. Germline V gives CDR1 GTSNPN, CDR2 SVGIG (reference sequence). The CDR3 has 13 amino acids. The CDR3 spells CAWRTSKNTEAFF. The CDR3 DNA reads as TGTGCCTGGCGGACATCTAAGAACACTGAAGCTTTCTTT.

The chain combines TRBV2 with TRBJ1-1, with D perhaps TRBD1 (5 bases). This CDR3 spans 12 amino acids. The V gene lost 0 bases and the J gene lost 10 bases, with 9 bases spanning the gap. Germline V lookup: CDR1 SNHLY, CDR2 FYNNEI. The CDR3 DNA reads TGTGCCAGCAGTGAAGCCGGTAGGGGAGCTTTCTTT. Translated: CASSEAGRGAFF. Based on the CDR3 plus reference TRBV2 and TRBJ1-1, the full variable domain is EPEVTQTPSHQVTQMGQEVILRCVPISNHLYFYWYRQILGQKVEFLVSFYNNEISEKSEIFDDQFSVERPDGSNFTLKIRSTKLEDSAMYFCASSEAGRGAFFGQGTRLTVV.

The V and J genes are TRBV5-1 and TRBJ1-2, with a weak D call TRBD1 (5 bases). Germline V gene sequence: CDR1 SGHRS, CDR2 YFSETQ. This CDR3 has 14 amino acids. Deletions cut 0 bases from V and 2 bases from J, with 8 bases between. CDR3 nucleotide sequence: TGCGCCAGCAGCTTGGGACAGAACAACTATGGCTACACCTTC. Translating it yields CASSLGQNNYGYTF.

The chain carries TRBV4-1 and TRBJ1-4, with a possible D match to TRBD1 (6 bases). This CDR3 spans 17 amino acids. Trimming shortened V by 0 bases and J by 2 bases, and 13 bases separated the two germline ends. Germline lookup yields CDR1 MGHRA and CDR2 YSYEKL. CDR3 bases: TGCGCCAGCAGCCAAGAAGAAGGGGGTTGGACTAATGAAAAACTGTTTTTT. It codes for CASSQEEGGWTNEKLFF.

The genes are TRBV11-1 and TRBJ2-1; tentatively, D is TRBD2 (5 bases). V was pared by 5 bases and J by 0 bases, with 14 bases between. CDR3 length: 16 residues. CDR1 SGHAT and CDR2 FQDESV come from the germline V gene (reference sequence). The CDR3 protein is CASSERWLSSYNEQFF. In nucleotides, the CDR3 is TGTGCCAGCAGCGAGCGGTGGTTAAGCTCCTACAATGAGCAGTTCTTC. The full variable domain, rest sourced from reference TRBV11-1 and TRBJ2-1, is EAEVAQSPRYKITEKSQAVAFWCDPISGHATLYWYRQILGQGPELLVQFQDESVVDDSQLPKDRFSAERLKGVDSTLKIQPAELGDSAMYLCASSERWLSSYNEQFFGPGTRLTVL.

This clone appeared a single time. The J gene is TRBJ2-7, the V gene TRBV27; D unclear. Trimming pared 2 bases from V and 6 bases from J, leaving 17 bases between. The germline V gene encodes CDR1 MNHEY and CDR2 SMNVEV (reference sequence). The CDR3 loop spans 15 amino acids. The CDR3 DNA sequence: TGTGCCAGCAGTTTAGCACCCCCCAAGTTTGCCGAGCAGTACTTC. It specifies CASSLAPPKFAEQYF.

The V call is TRBV6-5, the J call TRBJ1-3; D unresolved. This CDR3 region has 13 residues. The V gene's germline CDR1 is MNHEY and CDR2 SVGAGI. With 0 bases removed from V and 4 bases from J, the gap between germline ends came to 4 bases. CDR3 DNA: TGTGCCAGCAGTTACTCCGAAGGAAACACCATATATTTT. This translates into CASSYSEGNTIYF.

V is TRBV6-6 and J is TRBJ1-6, with TRBD1 matching over 7 bases. Germline CDR1 and CDR2: MNHNY and SVGAGI (reference sequence). The CDR3 totals 13 residues. The V segment lost 11 bases and the J segment 10 bases; nucleotides outside the gene matches: 11. DNA for the CDR3: TGTGCCGCCATGACAGGGATTCGCTCACCCCTCCACTTT. Amino acids: CAAMTGIRSPLHF.

The J gene is TRBJ2-2, the V gene TRBV28, with a tentative D call TRBD2 (7 bases). Germline assignment: CDR1 MDHEN and CDR2 SYDVKM. V was pared by 1 base and J by 5 bases, with 11 bases between. This CDR3 is built from 15 residues. CDR3: CASSLYGGRTGELFF. The CDR3 DNA follows: TGTGCCAGCAGTTTATACGGGGGGCGTACCGGGGAGCTGTTTTTT.

The chain uses TRBV27 and TRBJ2-3; D is tentatively TRBD1 or TRBD2 (7 bases each). The germline V and J ends were trimmed by 4 bases and 5 bases, with 19 bases remaining between them. The CDR3 is 16 amino acids. The germline V gene encodes CDR1 MNHEY and CDR2 SMNVEV (reference sequence). The CDR3 sequence is CASSSPPQGRGDTQYF. The CDR3 DNA sequence: TGTGCCAGCAGTTCCCCCCCACAGGGGAGGGGAGATACGCAGTATTTT.

The V call is TRBV11-2, the J call TRBJ2-1; D not resolved. Germline loops: CDR1 SGHAT, CDR2 FQNNGV. This CDR3 has 17 amino acids. V gave up 5 bases and J gave up 7 bases, with 24 bases separating them. The CDR3 protein is CASSRDPFAPNNNEQFF. In nucleotides, the CDR3 is TGTGCCAGCAGCCGTGACCCGTTTGCCCCGAATAATAATGAGCAGTTCTTC.

The CDR3 here is CASSYSRGRAGEQYF. Here the CDR3 DNA reads TGTGCCAGCAGTTACTCTCGAGGGAGGGCCGGAGAGCAGTACTTC. This chain connects TRBV6-2 or TRBV6-3 to TRBJ2-7; TRBD2 matches at 7 bases. This CDR3 contains 15 residues. Per germline, CDR1 MNHEY and CDR2 SVGEGT. V lost 0 bases and J lost 7; bases outside the gene matches: 9.

The chain has TRBV7-2 and TRBJ2-5, with 7 bases fitting TRBD2. The DNA end favors TRBJ2-7, so the J call may be wrong. The CDR3 runs to 16 residues. Germline V gene sequence: CDR1 SGHTA, CDR2 FQGNSA. Here the CDR3 DNA reads TGTGCCAGCAGCTTAGCACGCCGGGACTATTTTCACGAGCAGTACTTC. Residues: CASSLARRDYFHEQYF.

This chain connects TRBV5-3 to TRBJ1-2; D gene ambiguous. TRBV5-3 counts as an open reading frame of uncertain function. The CDR3 runs to 12 residues. Trimming cost V 2 bases and J 2 bases, with 4 bases left between them. CDR3 DNA sequence: TGTGCCAGAAGCTTCTCGAACTATGGCTACACCTTC. Its translation is CARSFSNYGYTF.

V usage is TRBV30 and J usage is TRBJ1-6; possibly TRBD1 for D (6 bases). The CDR3 sequence is 13 residues long. The ends were cut back, 6 bases at V and 7 bases at J, with 13 bases in the middle. CDR1 and CDR2 from the germline V gene are GTSNPN and SVGIG (reference sequence). CDR3 in DNA: TGTGCCTGCCAACAGGGTTGGAATTCACCCCTCCACTTT. It encodes CACQQGWNSPLHF.

V is TRBV11-2 and J is TRBJ2-2, with 7 bases that match TRBD1. From germline, CDR1 is SGHAT and CDR2 FQNNGV. The J segment lost 1 base and the V segment lost 5 bases, leaving 4 bases of the junction unmatched. CDR3 size: 15 residues. CDR3 region: CASSQRQGNTGELFF. CDR3 DNA: TGTGCCAGCAGCCAAAGACAGGGGAACACCGGGGAGCTGTTTTTT.